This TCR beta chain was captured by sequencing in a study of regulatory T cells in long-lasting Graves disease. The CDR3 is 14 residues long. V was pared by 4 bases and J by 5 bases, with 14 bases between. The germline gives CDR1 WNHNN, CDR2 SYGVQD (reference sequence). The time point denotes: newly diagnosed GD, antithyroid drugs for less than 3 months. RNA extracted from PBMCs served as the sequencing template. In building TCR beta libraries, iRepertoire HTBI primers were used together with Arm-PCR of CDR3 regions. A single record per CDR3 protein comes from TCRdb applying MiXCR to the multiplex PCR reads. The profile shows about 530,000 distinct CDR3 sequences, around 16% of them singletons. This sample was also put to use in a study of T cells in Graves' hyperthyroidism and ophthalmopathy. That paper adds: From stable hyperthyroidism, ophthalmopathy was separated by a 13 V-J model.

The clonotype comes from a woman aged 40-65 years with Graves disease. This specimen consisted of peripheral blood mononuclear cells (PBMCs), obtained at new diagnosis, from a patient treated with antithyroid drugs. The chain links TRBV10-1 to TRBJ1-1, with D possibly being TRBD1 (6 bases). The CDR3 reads CASSAIQGGTEAFF. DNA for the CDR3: TGCGCCAGCAGTGCCATACAGGGTGGGACTGAAGCTTTCTTT.